This T cell receptor (beta chain) comes out of a study of spatial heterogeneity in lung cancer. About the research overall: Alpha-chain detections were consistently fewer than beta-chain detections among the sequences.

The CDR3 is 13 residues long. Per germline, CDR1 SGHRS and CDR2 YFSETQ. V was pared by 1 base and J by 2 bases, with 6 bases between. Many counts were recorded for this clonotype. Time point indicated: sample taken at primary tumor resection. Whole RNA from tumor, nontumor lung or frozen PBMC was sequenced unsorted. TCRdb reprocessed the 5' RACE reads with MiXCR, giving one entry per CDR3 protein. The table includes about 23,000 distinct CDR3 sequences, 4% to 6% detected once. This rearrangement joins TRBV5-1 to TRBJ2-5; D remains ambiguous. This sequence originates from a male donor with early-stage non-small cell lung cancer. The starting material was PBMCs, obtained at surgery. As DNA, the CDR3 is TGCGCCAGCAGCTTGATGCGTCAAGAGACCCAGTACTTC. Protein product: CASSLMRQETQYF.